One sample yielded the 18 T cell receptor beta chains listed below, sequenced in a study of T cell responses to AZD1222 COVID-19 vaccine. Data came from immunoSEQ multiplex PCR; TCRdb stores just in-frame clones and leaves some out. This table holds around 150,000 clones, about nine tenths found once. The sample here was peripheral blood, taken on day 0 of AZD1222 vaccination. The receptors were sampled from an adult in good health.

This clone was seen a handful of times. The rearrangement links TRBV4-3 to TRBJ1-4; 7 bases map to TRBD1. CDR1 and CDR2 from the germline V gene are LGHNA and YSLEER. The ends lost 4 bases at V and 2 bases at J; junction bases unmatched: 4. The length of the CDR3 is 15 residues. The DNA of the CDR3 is TGCGCCAGCAGCCGTGGGACAGCTACTAATGAAAAACTGTTTTTT. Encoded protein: CASSRGTATNEKLFF.

CDR3: CASSLTGGTNTGELFF. Written as DNA, the CDR3 is TGCGCCAGCAGCTTAACAGGGGGGACGAACACCGGGGAGCTGTTTTTT. This sequence joins TRBV5-1 and TRBJ2-2, with TRBD1 identical over 8 bases. With 2 bases clipped from V and 0 bases from J, the junction kept 3 bases outside the gene matches. This CDR3 contains 16 residues. Germline-derived CDR1 and CDR2 are SGHRS and YFSETQ. Combining the CDR3 with reference TRBV5-1 and TRBJ2-2 gives the whole variable domain KAGVTQTPRYLIKTRGQQVTLSCSPISGHRSVSWYQQTPGQGLQFLFEYFSETQRNKGNFPGRFSGRQFSNSRSEMNVSTLELGDSALYLCASSLTGGTNTGELFFGEGSRLTVL.

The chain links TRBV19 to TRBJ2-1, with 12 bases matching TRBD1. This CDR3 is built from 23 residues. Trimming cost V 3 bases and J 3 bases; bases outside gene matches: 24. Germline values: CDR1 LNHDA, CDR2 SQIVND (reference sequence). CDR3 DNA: TGTGCCAGTAGTATCCCGATCAATGACGGGACAGGGGGCTTTAGCGGGGACTACAATGAGCAGTTCTTC. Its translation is CASSIPINDGTGGFSGDYNEQFF.

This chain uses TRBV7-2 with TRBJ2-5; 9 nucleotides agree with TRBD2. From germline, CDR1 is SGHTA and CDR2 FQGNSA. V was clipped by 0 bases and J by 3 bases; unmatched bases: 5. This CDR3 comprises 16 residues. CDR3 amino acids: CASSLAPASGEETQYF. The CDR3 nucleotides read TGTGCCAGCAGCTTAGCGCCCGCTAGCGGGGAAGAGACCCAGTACTTC.

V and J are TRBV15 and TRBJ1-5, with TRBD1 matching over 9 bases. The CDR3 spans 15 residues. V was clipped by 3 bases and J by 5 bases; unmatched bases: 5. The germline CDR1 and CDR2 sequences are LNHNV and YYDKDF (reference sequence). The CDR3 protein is CATSRRQGVDQPQHF. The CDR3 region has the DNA TGTGCCACCAGCAGGAGACAGGGGGTAGATCAGCCCCAGCATTTT.

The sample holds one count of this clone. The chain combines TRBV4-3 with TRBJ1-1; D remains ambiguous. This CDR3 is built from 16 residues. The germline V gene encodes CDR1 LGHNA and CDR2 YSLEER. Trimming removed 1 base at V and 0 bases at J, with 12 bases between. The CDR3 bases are TGCGCCAGCAGCCAAGCCGACGGCGAAATGAACACTGAAGCTTTCTTT. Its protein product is CASSQADGEMNTEAFF.

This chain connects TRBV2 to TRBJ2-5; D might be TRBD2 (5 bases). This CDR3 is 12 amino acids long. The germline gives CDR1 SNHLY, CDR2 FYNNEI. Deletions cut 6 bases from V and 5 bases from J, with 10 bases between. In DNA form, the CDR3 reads TGTGCCAGCAGGAGGGTGGGGGAGACCCAGTACTTC. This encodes CASRRVGETQYF.

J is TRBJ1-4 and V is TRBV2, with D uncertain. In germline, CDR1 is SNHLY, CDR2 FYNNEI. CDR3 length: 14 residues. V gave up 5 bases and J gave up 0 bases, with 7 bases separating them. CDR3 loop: CASSKQSTNEKLFF. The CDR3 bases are TGTGCCAGCAGTAAACAGTCAACTAATGAAAAACTGTTTTTT.

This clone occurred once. The CDR3 protein is CAWSIFGQGVTGELFF. The DNA of the CDR3 is TGTGCCTGGAGTATCTTTGGACAGGGAGTTACCGGGGAGCTGTTTTTT. The chain uses TRBV30 and TRBJ2-2; 8 bases match TRBD1. The CDR3 loop spans 16 amino acids. Trimming cost V 2 bases and J 5 bases; bases outside gene matches: 10. Germline CDR1 and CDR2: GTSNPN and SVGIG (reference sequence).

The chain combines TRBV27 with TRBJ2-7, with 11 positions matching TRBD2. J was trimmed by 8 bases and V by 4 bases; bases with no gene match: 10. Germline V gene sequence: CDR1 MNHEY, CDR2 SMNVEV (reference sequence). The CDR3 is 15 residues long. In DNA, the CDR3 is TGTGCCAGCAGTTCGACACTAGCGGGAGTGGAGAAGCAGTACTTC. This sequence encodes CASSSTLAGVEKQYF.

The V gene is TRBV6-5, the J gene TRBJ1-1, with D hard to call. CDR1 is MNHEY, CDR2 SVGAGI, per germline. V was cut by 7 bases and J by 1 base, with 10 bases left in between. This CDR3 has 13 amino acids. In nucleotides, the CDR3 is TGTGCCAGCACTCCGGGAAGGAACACTGAAGCTTTCTTT. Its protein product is CASTPGRNTEAFF.

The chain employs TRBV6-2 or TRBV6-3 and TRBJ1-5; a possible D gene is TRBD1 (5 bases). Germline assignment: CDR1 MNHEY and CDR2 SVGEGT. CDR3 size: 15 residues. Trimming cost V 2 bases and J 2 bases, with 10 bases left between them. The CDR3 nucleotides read TGTGCCAGCAGTTACGGGGGGATTGGCAATCAGCCCCAGCATTTT. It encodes CASSYGGIGNQPQHF.

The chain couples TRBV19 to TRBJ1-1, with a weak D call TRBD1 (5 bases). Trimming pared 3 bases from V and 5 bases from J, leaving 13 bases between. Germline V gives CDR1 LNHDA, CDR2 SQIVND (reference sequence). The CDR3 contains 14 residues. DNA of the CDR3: TGTGCCAGTAGTATGGTAGGACATCAAACTGAAGCTTTCTTT. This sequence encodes CASSMVGHQTEAFF.

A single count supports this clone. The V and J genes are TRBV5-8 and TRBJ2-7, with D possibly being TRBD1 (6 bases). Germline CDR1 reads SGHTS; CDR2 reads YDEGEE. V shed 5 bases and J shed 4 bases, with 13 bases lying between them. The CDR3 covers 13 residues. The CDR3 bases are TGTGCCAGCAGGAAGACAGGTGTATACGAGCAGTACTTC. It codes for CASRKTGVYEQYF. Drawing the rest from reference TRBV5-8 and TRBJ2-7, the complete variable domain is EAGVTQSPTHLIKTRGQQATLRCSPISGHTSVYWYQQALGLGLQFLLWYDEGEERNRGNFPPRFSGRQFPNYSSELNVNALELEDSALYLCASRKTGVYEQYFGPGTRLTVT.

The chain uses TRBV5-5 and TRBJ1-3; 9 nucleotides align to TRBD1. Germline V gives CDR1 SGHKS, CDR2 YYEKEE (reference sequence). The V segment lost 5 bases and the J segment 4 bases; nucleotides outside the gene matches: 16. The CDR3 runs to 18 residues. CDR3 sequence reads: CASSPLTGQGLSGNTIYF. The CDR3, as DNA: TGTGCCAGCAGTCCCCTAACTGGACAGGGGTTATCCGGAAACACCATATATTTT.

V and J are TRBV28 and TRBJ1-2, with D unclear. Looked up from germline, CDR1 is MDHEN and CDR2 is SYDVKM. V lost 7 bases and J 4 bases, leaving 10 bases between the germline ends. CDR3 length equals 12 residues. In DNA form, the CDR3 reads TGTGCCAGCACCTACTACAGCTATGGCTACACCTTC. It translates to CASTYYSYGYTF.

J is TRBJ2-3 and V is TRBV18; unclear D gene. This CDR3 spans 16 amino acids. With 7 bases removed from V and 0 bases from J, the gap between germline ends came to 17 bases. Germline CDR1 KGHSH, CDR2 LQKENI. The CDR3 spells CASFPNAVISTDTQYF. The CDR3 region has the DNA TGTGCCAGCTTCCCTAACGCGGTGATTAGCACAGATACGCAGTATTTT.

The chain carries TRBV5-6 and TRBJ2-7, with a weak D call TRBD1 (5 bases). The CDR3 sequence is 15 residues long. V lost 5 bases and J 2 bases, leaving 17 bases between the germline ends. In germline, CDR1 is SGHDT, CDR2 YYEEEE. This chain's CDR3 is CASSTAGRATYEQYF. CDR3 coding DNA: TGTGCCAGCAGTACCGCCGGCAGGGCAACCTACGAGCAGTACTTC.